These T cell receptor beta chains were read from a single sample in a study of T cells expressing NK-cell markers. Each CDR3 protein gets one entry in TCRdb, which reprocessed the 5' RACE reads and gives no DNA. The sample holds 140,000 to 150,000 distinct CDR3 sequences. Input material: blood T cells: a sorted CD56 or NKG2C T cell subset, CD4+ or CD8+ T cells, or bulk PBMC T cells (not recorded which). The receptors originated from a man between 18 and 29 years old in good health. Each CDR3 is given with its conserved first and last residue.

v_gene	j_gene	CDR3aa
TRBV23-1	TRBJ2-6	CASSWGQGYGGANVLTF
TRBV7-9	TRBJ2-7	CASGSRPWYEQYF
TRBV6-1	TRBJ2-2	CASSEASGSIGELFF
TRBV5-1	TRBJ1-2	CASSPQLGENGYTF
TRBV4-3	TRBJ2-2	CASSQERDRFITGELFF
TRBV5-6	TRBJ2-1	CASRGVREGYNEQFF
TRBV4-2	TRBJ2-1	CASSQKGAGNEQFF
TRBV28	TRBJ2-7	CASSSYSDILQEQYF
TRBV28	TRBJ1-6	CASSLGGGEIRSPLHF
TRBV7-2	TRBJ2-1	CASSLVQGLAGNEQFF
TRBV27	TRBJ1-1	CASTAGTGGTEAFF
TRBV25-1	TRBJ2-3	CASSHDRASQYF
TRBV6-2/TRBV6-3	TRBJ2-2	CASRQQQGSRTGSDTGELFF
TRBV29-1	TRBJ1-1	CSVEDLGPGGTEAFF
TRBV21-1	TRBJ2-3	CAQIPPGILWDTQYF
TRBV5-1	TRBJ1-1	CASSLGLETEAFF
TRBV9	TRBJ1-1	CASSVAEINTEAFF
TRBV9	TRBJ2-1	CASSVETGSSYNEQFF
TRBV29-1	TRBJ2-2	CSYLAGNTGELFF
TRBV5-1	TRBJ2-7	CASRPGQGGTYEQYF
TRBV20-1	TRBJ2-7	CSAGRGRPVYEQYF
TRBV19	TRBJ2-1	CATETGYNEQFF
TRBV19	TRBJ1-1	CASSPWANTEAFF
TRBV19	TRBJ2-5	CATRRLPGPKETQYF
TRBV29-1	TRBJ2-1	CSGQSSYNEQFF
TRBV7-3	TRBJ2-3	CASSLTGGAYTDTQYF
TRBV7-9	TRBJ1-5	CASSLVGSGNQPQHF
TRBV12-5	TRBJ2-4	CASGLEPSGVDIQYF
TRBV5-6	TRBJ2-5	CASTDASGSQETQYF
TRBV9	TRBJ2-2	CASSVERDPTGELFF
TRBV7-9	TRBJ1-5	CASSSTGGASNQPQHF
TRBV27	TRBJ2-7	CASSILGGSYEQYF
TRBV7-8	TRBJ2-1	CASSPKGGSSYNEQFF
TRBV6-2/TRBV6-3	TRBJ2-2	CASRTSGRVLDTGELFF
TRBV29-1	TRBJ2-2	CSVVPRGQTGELFF
TRBV7-9	TRBJ2-4	CASSLVGQGVPKNIQYF
TRBV12-3/TRBV12-4	TRBJ2-3	CASSSLRVTQYF
TRBV12-3/TRBV12-4	TRBJ2-1	CASSFQGANEQFF
TRBV12-3/TRBV12-4	TRBJ2-1	CASSWTSGQDEQFF
TRBV9	TRBJ2-1	CASSDVSTVWVNEQFF
TRBV27	TRBJ2-3	CASSSRESTDTQYF
TRBV7-7	TRBJ2-1	CASSPSRGVYEQFF
TRBV20-1	TRBJ2-2	CSARLAGRNTGELFF
TRBV7-2	TRBJ1-5	CASSVLGQGNQPQHF
TRBV7-2	TRBJ2-1	CASSFAGFVVEQFF
TRBV15	TRBJ2-1	CATSREGVEQFF
TRBV12-3/TRBV12-4	TRBJ2-1	CATVSRAGGRKQFF
TRBV12-3/TRBV12-4	TRBJ2-5	CASSLVLAGKETQYF
TRBV9	TRBJ2-1	CASSVAGTVNEQFF
TRBV20-1	TRBJ2-1	CSASPLAGAGNEQFF
TRBV5-6	TRBJ2-1	CASSLWEGLYEQFF
TRBV7-2	TRBJ2-5	CASSFPGKGVETQYF
TRBV9	TRBJ2-1	CASSVVAGYNEQFF
TRBV28	TRBJ2-1	CASLGERTYNEQFF